In this sample, the clone carrying this T cell receptor beta chain turned up a few times. TCRdb re-analysed the 5' RACE reads in MiXCR, keeping a single row per CDR3 protein. The sample yields hundreds of thousands of distinct CDR3 sequences, roughly an eighth seen once. These data are taken from a study of T cells after yellow fever vaccination. V gave up 8 bases and J gave up 2 bases; unmatched junction bases: 6. Germline V gene data show CDR1 as SQVTM and CDR2 as ANQGSEA. CDR3 size: 13 residues. Sequenced material: PBMCs, taken on the day of the yellow fever booster vaccination. J is TRBJ1-2 and V is TRBV29-1; 9 bases are a match to TRBD1. This receptor was identified in a man aged 25 to 45 who received the YFV17D yellow fever vaccine. The CDR3 DNA follows: TGCAGCATTCCGGGACAGGGCAACTATGGCTACACCTTC. Its translation is CSIPGQGNYGYTF. Supplemented by reference TRBV29-1 and TRBJ1-2, the full variable domain reads SAVISQKPSRDICQRGTSLTIQCQVDSQVTMMFWYRQQPGQSLTLIATANQGSEATYESGFVIDKFPISRPNLTFSTLTVSNMSPEDSSIYLCSIPGQGNYGYTFGSGTRLTVV.